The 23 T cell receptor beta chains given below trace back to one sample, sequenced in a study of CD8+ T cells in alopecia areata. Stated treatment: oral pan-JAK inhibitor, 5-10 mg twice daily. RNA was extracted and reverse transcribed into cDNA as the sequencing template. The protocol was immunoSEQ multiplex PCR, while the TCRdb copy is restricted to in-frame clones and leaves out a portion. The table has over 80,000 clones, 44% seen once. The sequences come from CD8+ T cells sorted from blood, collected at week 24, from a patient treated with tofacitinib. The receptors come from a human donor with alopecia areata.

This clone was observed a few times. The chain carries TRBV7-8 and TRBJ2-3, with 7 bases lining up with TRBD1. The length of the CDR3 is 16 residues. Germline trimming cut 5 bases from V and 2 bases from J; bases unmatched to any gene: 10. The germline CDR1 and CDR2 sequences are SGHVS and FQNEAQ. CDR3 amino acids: CASSPWRGGNTDTQYF. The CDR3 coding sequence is TGTGCCAGCAGCCCGTGGAGAGGGGGCAACACAGATACGCAGTATTTT.

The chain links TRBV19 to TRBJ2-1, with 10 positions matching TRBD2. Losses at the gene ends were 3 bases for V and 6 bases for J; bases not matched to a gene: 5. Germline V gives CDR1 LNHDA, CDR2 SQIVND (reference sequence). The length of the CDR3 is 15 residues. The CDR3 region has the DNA TGTGCCAGTAGTATTTCTCCTAGCGGGAGCAATGAGCAGTTCTTC. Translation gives CASSISPSGSNEQFF. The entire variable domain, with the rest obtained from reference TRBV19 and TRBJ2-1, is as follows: DGGITQSPKYLFRKEGQNVTLSCEQNLNHDAMYWYRQDPGQGLRLIYYSQIVNDFQKGDIAEGYSVSREKKESFPLTVTSAQKNPTAFYLCASSISPSGSNEQFFGPGTRLTVL.

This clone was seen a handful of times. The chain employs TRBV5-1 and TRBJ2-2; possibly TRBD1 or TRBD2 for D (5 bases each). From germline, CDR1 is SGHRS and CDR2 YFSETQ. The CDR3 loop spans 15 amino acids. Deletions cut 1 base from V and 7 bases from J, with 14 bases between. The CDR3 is CASSLTLGRGGELFF. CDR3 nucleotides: TGCGCCAGCAGCTTGACCCTGGGACGGGGCGGGGAGCTGTTTTTT.

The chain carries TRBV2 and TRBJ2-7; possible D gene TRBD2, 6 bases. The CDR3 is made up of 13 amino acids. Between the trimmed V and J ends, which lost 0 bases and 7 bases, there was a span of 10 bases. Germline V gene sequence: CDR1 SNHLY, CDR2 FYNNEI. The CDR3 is CASSEAPGVEQYF. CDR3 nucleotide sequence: TGTGCCAGCAGTGAAGCGCCGGGGGTAGAGCAGTACTTC.

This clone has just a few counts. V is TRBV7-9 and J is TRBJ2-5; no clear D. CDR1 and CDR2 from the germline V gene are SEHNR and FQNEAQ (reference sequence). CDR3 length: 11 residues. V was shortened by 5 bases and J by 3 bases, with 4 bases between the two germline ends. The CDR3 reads CASSLKETQYF. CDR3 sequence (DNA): TGTGCCAGCAGCCTGAAAGAGACCCAGTACTTC.

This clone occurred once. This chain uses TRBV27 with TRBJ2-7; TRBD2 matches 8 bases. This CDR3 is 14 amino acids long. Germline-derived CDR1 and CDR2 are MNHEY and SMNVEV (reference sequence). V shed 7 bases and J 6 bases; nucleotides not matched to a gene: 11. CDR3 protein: CASKNLGLATEQYF. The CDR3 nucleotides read TGTGCCAGCAAAAACTTAGGACTAGCCACCGAGCAGTACTTC.

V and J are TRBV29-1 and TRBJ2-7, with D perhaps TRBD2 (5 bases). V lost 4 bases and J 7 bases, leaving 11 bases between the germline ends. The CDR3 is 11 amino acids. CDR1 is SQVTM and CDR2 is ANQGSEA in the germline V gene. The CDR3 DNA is TGCAGCGTTGTGGGGTCGGGGGAGCAGTACTTC. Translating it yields CSVVGSGEQYF.

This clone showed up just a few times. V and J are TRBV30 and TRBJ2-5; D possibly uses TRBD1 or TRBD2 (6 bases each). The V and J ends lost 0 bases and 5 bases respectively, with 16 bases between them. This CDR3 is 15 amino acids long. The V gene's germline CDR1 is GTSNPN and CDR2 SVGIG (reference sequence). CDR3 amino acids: CAWSVIGGREETQYF. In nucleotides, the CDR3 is TGTGCCTGGAGTGTCATTGGGGGGCGCGAGGAGACCCAGTACTTC.

The CDR3 DNA follows: TGTGCCTGGAGTAGGGGCAGCACTGAAGCTTTCTTT. Its protein is CAWSRGSTEAFF. The chain links TRBV30 to TRBJ1-1; TRBD1 might be the D (5 bases). The CDR3 extends over 12 amino acids. V dropped 2 bases and J dropped 4 bases, with 8 bases sitting between them. Germline CDR1 and CDR2: GTSNPN and SVGIG (reference sequence).

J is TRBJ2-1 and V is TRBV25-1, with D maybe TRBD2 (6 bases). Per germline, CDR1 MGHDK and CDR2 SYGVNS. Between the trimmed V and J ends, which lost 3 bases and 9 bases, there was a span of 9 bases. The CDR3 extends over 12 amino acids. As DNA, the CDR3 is TGTGCCAGCAGTGAGGCGGGGCTTGAGCAGTTCTTC. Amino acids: CASSEAGLEQFF.

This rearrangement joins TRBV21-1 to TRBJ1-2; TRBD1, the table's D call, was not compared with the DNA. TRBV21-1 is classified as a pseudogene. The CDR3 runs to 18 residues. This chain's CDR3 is CASSKGSELDRGLGGYTF. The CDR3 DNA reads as TGTGCCAGCAGCAAAGGCTCGGAATTGGACAGGGGGCTTGGGGGCTACACCTTC.

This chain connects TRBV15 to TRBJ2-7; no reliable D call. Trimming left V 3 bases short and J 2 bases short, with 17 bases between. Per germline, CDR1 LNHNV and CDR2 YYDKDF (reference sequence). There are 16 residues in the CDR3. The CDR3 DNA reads TGTGCCACCAGCAGTCTCCCCCCGGTCGAAACCTACGAGCAGTACTTC. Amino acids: CATSSLPPVETYEQYF.

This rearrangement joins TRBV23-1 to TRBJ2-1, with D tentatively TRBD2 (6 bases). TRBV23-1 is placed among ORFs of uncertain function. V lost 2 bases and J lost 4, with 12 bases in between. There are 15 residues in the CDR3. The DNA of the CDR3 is TGCGCCAGCAGTCAACACGGGAGAACATACAATGAGCAGTTCTTC. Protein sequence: CASSQHGRTYNEQFF.

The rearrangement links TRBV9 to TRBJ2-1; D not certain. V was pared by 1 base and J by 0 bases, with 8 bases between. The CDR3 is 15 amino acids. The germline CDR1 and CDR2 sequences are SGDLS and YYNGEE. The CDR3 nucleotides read TGTGCCAGCAGCGTACTGGAGAGCTCCTACAATGAGCAGTTCTTC. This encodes CASSVLESSYNEQFF.

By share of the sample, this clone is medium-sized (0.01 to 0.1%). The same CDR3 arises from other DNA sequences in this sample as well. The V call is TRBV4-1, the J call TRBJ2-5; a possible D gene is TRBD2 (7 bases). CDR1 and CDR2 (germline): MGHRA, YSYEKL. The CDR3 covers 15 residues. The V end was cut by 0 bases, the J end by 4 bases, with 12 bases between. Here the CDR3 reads CASSQDGGGGETQYF. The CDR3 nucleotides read TGCGCCAGCAGCCAAGATGGCGGGGGCGGAGAGACCCAGTACTTC.

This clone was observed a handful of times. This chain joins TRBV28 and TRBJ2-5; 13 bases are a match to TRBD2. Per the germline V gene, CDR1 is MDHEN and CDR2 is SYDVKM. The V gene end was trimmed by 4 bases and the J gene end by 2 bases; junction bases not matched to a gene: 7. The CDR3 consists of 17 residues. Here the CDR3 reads CASSSTGLAGLQETQYF. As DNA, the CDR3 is TGTGCCAGCAGTTCTACGGGACTAGCGGGACTTCAAGAGACCCAGTACTTC.

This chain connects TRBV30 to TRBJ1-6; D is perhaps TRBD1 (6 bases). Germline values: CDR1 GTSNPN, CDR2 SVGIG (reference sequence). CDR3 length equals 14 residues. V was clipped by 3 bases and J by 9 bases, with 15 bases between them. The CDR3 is CAWSKDRVSSPLHF. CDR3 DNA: TGTGCCTGGAGCAAGGACAGAGTCAGTTCACCCCTCCACTTT.

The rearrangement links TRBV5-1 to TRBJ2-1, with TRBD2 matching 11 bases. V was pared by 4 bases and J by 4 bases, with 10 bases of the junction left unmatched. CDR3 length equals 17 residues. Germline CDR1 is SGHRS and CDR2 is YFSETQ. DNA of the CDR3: TGCGCCAGCAGCCCGACGTGGGGGACTAGCGGATACAATGAGCAGTTCTTC. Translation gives CASSPTWGTSGYNEQFF.

The CDR3 reads CASSTVGGTFSGANVLTF. CDR3 nucleotide sequence: TGTGCCAGCTCCACCGTAGGAGGTACTTTCTCTGGGGCCAACGTCCTGACTTTC. V gene TRBV18 combines with J gene TRBJ2-6; D is possibly TRBD2 (5 bases). Germline loops: CDR1 KGHSH, CDR2 LQKENI. Trimming left V 6 bases short and J 0 bases short, with 18 bases between. This CDR3 is built from 18 residues.

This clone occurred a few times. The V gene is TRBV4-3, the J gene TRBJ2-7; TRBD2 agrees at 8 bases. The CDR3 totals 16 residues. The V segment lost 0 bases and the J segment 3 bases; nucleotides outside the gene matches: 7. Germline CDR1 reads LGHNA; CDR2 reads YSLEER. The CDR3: CASSQDWASGYYEQYF. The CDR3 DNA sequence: TGCGCCAGCAGCCAAGATTGGGCTAGCGGGTACTACGAGCAGTACTTC.

In DNA, the CDR3 is TGTGCCAGCAGCTTATTCAGGGGGCCAACTGAAGCTTTCTTT. It specifies CASSLFRGPTEAFF. The J gene is TRBJ1-1, the V gene TRBV13, with 8 positions matching TRBD1. V lost 2 bases, J lost 5 bases, and 4 bases stayed unmatched. This CDR3 is 14 amino acids long. The germline CDR1 and CDR2 sequences are PRHDT and FYEKMQ (reference sequence).

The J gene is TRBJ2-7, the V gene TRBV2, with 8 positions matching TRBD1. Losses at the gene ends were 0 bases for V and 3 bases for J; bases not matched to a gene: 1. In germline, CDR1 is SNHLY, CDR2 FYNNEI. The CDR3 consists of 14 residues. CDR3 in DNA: TGTGCCAGCAGTGAAGCGGGGACAGGCTACGAGCAGTACTTC. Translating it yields CASSEAGTGYEQYF.

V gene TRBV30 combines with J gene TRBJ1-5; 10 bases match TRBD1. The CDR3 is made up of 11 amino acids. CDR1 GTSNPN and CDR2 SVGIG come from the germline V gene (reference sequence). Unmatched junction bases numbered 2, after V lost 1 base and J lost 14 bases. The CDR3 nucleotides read TGTGCCTGGAGTGCCGGACAGGGGGAGCATTTT. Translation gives CAWSAGQGEHF.